The 3 T cell receptor beta chains below were found in one sample sequenced in a study of cytomegalovirus exposure and HLA in healthy donors. Primers for the PCR totalled 60 Vbeta and 13 Jbeta. This table comes from immunoSEQ multiplex PCR, and its TCRdb copy is limited to in-frame clones, with some not included. The data contain approximately 240,000 clones, about 80% of them singletons. Sequenced input: PBMCs. Every receptor here comes from a woman in her thirties or forties in good health and CMV-seronegative.

There are a few counts of this clone. The chain combines TRBV28 with TRBJ1-5; 7 bases map to TRBD1. CDR3 size: 12 residues. Per the germline V gene, CDR1 is MDHEN and CDR2 is SYDVKM. Unmatched junction bases numbered 5, after V lost 7 bases and J lost 8 bases. The CDR3 sequence is CASIEGGEPQHF. DNA for the CDR3: TGTGCCAGCATCGAAGGGGGCGAGCCCCAGCATTTT.

The V call is TRBV11-3, the J call TRBJ1-6, with TRBD1 matching over 7 bases. This CDR3 has 13 amino acids. CDR1 is SGHNT, CDR2 YENEEA, per germline. Losses at the gene ends were 4 bases for V and 7 bases for J; bases not matched to a gene: 1. This CDR3 is CASSWDSNSPLHF. CDR3 DNA: TGTGCCAGCAGCTGGGACAGCAATTCACCCCTCCACTTT.

This rearrangement joins TRBV11-2 to TRBJ2-7; D remains unclear. The CDR3 spans 11 residues. The germline CDR1 and CDR2 sequences are SGHAT and FQNNGV. The ends were cut back, 5 bases at V and 3 bases at J, with 5 bases in the middle. The CDR3 protein is CASSPNYEQYF. The CDR3 coding sequence is TGTGCCAGCAGCCCCAACTACGAGCAGTACTTC.